This T cell receptor beta chain was recovered during a study of shared T cell receptors in the human thymus. Clones were sequenced by immunoSEQ multiplex PCR, and TCRdb holds only the in-frame ones, with some missing. Among roughly 710,000 clones listed, 70% to 90% were seen once. CDR1 and CDR2 from the germline V gene are MNHEY and SMNVEV (reference sequence). The CDR3 has 15 amino acids. J gave up 2 bases and V 5 bases, and 9 bases lay outside the gene matches. This same sample was also part of a study on human thymus T cells. That work states: Having surgery to correct congenital heart defects, healthy Finnish infants acted as the donors. Thymus tissue for the work was resected from patients undergoing corrective heart surgery. Apparent bias marked the V and J gene usage of thymic and blood repertoires. The related literature has documented a marked overlap of thymic repertoires among unrelated individuals.

This receptor was obtained from a girl under three years old with a congenital heart defect. Sequenced input: thymocytes. The V and J genes are TRBV27 and TRBJ2-7, with 7 positions matching TRBD1. Here the CDR3 reads CASSQLGTVTYEQYF. The CDR3 DNA is TGTGCCAGCAGTCAACTAGGGACAGTGACCTACGAGCAGTACTTC.